This TCR beta chain is from a study of OX40 agonist ivuxolimab in advanced cancers. Study-wide results and caveats: Dosing at 0.1 to 3.0 mg/kg was accompanied by clonal expansion of CD4+ and CD8+ blood T cells by week 6.

A note on this clone: Its cognate antigen is unknown.

Sequencing used immunoSEQ multiplex PCR; TCRdb keeps in-frame clones, though not all of them. The profile shows tens of thousands of clones, 75% to 90% of them singletons. The ends lost 2 bases at V and 0 bases at J; junction bases unmatched: 4. The CDR3 totals 16 residues. The V gene's germline CDR1 is SGHRS and CDR2 YFSETQ. Sequencing was performed on CD4+ or CD8+ T cells sorted from blood, taken in a trial of the OX40 agonist ivuxolimab. This clonotype was sampled from an adult with an advanced solid tumor such as melanoma, head and neck, liver or kidney cancer. V usage is TRBV5-1 and J usage is TRBJ2-2, with TRBD2 matching 7 bases. The CDR3 DNA follows: TGCGCCAGCAGCTTATCGGGGGGTACGAACACCGGGGAGCTGTTTTTT. Residues: CASSLSGGTNTGELFF.